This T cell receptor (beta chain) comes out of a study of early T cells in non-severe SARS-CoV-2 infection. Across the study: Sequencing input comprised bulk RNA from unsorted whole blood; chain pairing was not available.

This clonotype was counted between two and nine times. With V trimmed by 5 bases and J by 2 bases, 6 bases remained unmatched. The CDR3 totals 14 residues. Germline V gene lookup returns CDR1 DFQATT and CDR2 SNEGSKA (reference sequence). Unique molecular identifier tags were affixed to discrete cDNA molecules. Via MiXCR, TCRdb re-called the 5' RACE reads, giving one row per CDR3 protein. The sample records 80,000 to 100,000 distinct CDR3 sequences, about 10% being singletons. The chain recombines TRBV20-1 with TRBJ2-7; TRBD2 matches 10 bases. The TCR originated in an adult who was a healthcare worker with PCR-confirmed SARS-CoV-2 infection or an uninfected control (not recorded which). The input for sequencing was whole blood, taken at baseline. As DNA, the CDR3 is TGCAGTGCTCAGAGTGGACTAGCGGCCTACGAGCAGTACTTC. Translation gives CSAQSGLAAYEQYF.